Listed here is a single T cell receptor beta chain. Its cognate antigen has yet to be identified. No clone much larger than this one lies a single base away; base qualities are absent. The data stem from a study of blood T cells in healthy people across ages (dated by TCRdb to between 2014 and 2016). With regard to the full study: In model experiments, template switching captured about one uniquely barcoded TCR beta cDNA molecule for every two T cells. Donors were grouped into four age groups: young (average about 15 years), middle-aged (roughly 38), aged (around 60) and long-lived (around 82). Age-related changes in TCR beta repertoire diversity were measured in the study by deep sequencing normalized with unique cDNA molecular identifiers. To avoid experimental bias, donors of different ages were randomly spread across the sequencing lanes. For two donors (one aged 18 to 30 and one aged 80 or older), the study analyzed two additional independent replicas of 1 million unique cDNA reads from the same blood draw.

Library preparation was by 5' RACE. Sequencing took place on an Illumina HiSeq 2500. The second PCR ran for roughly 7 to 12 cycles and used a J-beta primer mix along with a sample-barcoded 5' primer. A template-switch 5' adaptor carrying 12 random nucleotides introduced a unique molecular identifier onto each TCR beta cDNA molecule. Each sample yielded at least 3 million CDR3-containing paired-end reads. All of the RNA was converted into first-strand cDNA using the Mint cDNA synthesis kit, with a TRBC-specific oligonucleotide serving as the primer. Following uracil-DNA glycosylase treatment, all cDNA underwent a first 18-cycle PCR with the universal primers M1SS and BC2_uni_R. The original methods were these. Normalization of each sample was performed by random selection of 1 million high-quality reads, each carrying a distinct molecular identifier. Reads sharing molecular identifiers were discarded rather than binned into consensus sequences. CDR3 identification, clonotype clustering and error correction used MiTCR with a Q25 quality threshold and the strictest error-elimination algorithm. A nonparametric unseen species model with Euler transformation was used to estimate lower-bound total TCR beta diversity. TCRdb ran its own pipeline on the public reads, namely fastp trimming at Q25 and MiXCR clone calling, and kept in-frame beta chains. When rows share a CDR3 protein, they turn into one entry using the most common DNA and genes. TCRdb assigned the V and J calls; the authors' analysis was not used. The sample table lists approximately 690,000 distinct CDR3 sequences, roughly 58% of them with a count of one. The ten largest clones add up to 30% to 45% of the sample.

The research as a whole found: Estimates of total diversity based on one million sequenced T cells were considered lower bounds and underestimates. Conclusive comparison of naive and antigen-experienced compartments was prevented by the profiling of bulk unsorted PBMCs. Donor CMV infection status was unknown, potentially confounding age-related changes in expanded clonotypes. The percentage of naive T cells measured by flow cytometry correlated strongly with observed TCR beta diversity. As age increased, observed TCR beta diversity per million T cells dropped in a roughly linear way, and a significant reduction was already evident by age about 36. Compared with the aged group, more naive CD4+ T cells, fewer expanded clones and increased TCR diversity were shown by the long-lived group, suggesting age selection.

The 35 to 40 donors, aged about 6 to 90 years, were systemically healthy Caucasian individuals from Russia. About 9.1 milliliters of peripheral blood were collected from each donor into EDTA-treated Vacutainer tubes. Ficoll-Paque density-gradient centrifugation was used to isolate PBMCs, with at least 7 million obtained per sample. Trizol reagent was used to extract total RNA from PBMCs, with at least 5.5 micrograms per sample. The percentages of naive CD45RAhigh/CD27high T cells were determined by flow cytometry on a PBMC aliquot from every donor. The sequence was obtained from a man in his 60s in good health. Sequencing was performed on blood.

This receptor carries the CDR3 CASGTGNQPQHF. The bases are TGTGCCAGCGGGACGGGTAATCAGCCCCAGCATTTT. The chain joins TRBV6-2 or TRBV6-3 to TRBJ1-5; TRBD1 is a possible D gene, resting on 5 matching bases. The V end loses 8 bases and the J end loses 4 bases, and a stretch of 9 bases separates them. As encoded in the germline V gene, CDR1 is MNHEY while CDR2 is SVGEGT. There are 12 amino acids in the CDR3, from cysteine to phenylalanine inclusive. Only CDR3 DNA remains: 36 bases, in frame from the first base.